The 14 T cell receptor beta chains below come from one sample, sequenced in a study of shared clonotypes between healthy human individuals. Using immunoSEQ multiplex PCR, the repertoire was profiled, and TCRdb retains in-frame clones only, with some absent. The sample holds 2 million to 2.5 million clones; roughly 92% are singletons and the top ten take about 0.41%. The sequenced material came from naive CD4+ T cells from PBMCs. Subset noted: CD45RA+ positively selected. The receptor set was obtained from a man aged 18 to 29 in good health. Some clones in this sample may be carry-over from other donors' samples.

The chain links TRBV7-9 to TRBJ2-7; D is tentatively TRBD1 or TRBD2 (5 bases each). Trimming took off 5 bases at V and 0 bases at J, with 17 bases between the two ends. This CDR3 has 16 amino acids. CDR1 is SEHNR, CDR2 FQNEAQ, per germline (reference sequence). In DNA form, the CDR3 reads TGTGCCAGCAGCCCAGAAATAGGGACGGTCTCCTACGAGCAGTACTTC. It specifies CASSPEIGTVSYEQYF.

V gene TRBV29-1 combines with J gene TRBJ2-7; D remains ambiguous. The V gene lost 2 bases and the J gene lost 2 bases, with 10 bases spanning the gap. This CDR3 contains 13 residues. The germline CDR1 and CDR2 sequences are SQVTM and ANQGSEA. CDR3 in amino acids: CSVELFGAYEQYF. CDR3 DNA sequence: TGCAGCGTTGAATTATTCGGAGCCTACGAGCAGTACTTC.

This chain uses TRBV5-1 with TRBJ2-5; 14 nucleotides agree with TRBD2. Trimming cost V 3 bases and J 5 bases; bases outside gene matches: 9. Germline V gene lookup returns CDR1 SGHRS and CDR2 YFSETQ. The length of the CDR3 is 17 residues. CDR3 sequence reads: CASSSTGTSGSGETQYF. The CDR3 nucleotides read TGCGCCAGCAGCTCCACCGGGACTAGCGGGAGTGGTGAGACCCAGTACTTC.

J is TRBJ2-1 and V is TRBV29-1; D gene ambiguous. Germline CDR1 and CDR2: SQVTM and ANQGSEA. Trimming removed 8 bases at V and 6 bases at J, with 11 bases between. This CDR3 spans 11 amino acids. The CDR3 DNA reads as TGCAGCCTCGACTCCCTCAATGAGCAGTTCTTC. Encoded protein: CSLDSLNEQFF.

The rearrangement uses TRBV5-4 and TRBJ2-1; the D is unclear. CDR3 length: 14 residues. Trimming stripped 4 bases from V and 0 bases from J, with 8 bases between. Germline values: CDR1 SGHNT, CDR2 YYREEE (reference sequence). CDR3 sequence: CASSTVGSYNEQFF. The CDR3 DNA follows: TGTGCCAGCAGCACGGTTGGCTCCTACAATGAGCAGTTCTTC.

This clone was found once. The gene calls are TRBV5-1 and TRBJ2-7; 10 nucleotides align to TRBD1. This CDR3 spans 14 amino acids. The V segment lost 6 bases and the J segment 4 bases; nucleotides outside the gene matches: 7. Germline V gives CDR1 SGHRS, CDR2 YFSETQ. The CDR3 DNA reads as TGCGCCAGCAACCGTTGGGACAGGGGTTACGAGCAGTACTTC. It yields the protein CASNRWDRGYEQYF.

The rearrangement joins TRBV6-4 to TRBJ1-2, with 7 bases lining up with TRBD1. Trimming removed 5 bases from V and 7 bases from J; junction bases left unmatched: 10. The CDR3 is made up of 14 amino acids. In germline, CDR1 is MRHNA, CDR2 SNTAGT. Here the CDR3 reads CASSLTGFGSGYTF. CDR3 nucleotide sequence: TGTGCCAGCAGTCTGACAGGGTTCGGGAGTGGCTACACCTTC.

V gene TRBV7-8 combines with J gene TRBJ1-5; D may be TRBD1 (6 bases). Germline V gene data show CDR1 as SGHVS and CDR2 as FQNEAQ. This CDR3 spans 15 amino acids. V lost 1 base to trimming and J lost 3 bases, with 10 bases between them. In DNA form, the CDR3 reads TGTGCCAGCAGCTTAGTTTCAGGGGACAATCAGCCCCAGCATTTT. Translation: CASSLVSGDNQPQHF.

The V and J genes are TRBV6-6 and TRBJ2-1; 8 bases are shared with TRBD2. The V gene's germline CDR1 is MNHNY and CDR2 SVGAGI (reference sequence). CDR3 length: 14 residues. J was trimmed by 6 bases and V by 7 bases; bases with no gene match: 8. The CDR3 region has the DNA TGTGCCAGCAACCCGAGGGGACTAGTCAATGAGCAGTTCTTC. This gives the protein CASNPRGLVNEQFF.

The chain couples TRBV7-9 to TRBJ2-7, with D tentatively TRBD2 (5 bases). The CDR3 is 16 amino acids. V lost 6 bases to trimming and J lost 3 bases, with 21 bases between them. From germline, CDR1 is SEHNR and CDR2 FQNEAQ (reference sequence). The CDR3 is CASSSPPRYGVYEQYF. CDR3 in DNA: TGTGCCAGCAGTTCCCCCCCTAGATACGGGGTCTACGAGCAGTACTTC. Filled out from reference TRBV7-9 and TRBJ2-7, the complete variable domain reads DTGVSQNPRHKITKRGQNVTFRCDPISEHNRLYWYRQTLGQGPEFLTYFQNEAQLEKSRLLSDRFSAERPKGSFSTLEIQRTEQGDSAMYLCASSSPPRYGVYEQYFGPGTRLTVT.

The CDR3 is CASSEEPRASLYNQPQHF. CDR3 nucleotides: TGTGCCAGCAGTGAAGAGCCGCGGGCATCCCTCTACAATCAGCCCCAGCATTTT. The rearrangement links TRBV11-3 to TRBJ1-5; D gene uncertain. Between the trimmed V and J ends, which lost 6 bases and 3 bases, there was a span of 24 bases. Germline loops: CDR1 SGHNT, CDR2 YENEEA. The CDR3 extends over 18 amino acids.

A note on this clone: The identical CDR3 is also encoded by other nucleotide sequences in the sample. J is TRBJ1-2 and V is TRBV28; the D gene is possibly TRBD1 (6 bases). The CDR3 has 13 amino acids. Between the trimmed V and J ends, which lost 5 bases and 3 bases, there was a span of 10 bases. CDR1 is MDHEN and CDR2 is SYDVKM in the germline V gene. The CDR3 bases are TGTGCCAGCAGTAGGGGGGGTGACTATGGCTACACCTTC. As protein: CASSRGGDYGYTF.

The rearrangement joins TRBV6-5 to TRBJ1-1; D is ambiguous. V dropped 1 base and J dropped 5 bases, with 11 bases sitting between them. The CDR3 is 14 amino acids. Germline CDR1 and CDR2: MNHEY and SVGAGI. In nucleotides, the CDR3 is TGTGCCAGCAGTTACTGGGGTTATGGGACTGAAGCTTTCTTT. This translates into CASSYWGYGTEAFF.

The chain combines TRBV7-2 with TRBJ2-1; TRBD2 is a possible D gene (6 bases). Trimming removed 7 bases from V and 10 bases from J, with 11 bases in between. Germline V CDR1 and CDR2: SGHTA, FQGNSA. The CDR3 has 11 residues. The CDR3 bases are TGTGCCAGCACGACGGGAGAGGAGCAGTTCTTC. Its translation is CASTTGEEQFF.